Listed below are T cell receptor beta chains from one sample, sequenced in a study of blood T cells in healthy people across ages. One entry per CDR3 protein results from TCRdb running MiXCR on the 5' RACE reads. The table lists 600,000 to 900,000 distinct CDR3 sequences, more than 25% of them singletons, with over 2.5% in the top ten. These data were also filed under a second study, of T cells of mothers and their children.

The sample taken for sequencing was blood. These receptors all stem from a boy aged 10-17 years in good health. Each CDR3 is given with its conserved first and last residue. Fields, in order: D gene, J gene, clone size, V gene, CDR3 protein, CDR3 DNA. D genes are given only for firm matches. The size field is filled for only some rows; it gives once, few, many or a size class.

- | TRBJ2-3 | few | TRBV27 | CASSTITRTSTDTQYF | TGTGCCAGCAGCACAATAACCAGGACTAGCACAGATACGCAGTATTTT
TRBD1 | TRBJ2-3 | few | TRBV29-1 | CSVKPGQAADTQYF | TGCAGCGTTAAACCGGGACAGGCGGCAGATACGCAGTATTTT
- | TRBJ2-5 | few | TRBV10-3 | CAISESRRQVDGETQYF | TGTGCCATCAGTGAGTCGCGGCGACAGGTGGATGGCGAGACCCAGTACTTC
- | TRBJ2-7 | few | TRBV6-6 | CASRGDRSYEQYF | TGTGCCAGCAGGGGGGACCGGTCCTACGAGCAGTACTTC
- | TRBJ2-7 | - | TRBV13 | CASSLMGRVSYEQYF | TGTGCCAGCAGCTTAATGGGCAGGGTCTCCTACGAGCAGTACTTC
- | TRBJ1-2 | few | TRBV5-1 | CASSLERVGNGYTF | TGCGCCAGCAGCTTGGAGCGAGTCGGGAATGGCTACACCTTC
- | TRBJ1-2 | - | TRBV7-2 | CASSLASGSPGYTF | TGTGCCAGCAGCTTAGCATCGGGGTCTCCTGGCTACACCTTC
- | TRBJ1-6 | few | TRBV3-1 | CASGDAQDPLHF | TGTGCCAGCGGGGACGCCCAAGACCCACTCCACTTT
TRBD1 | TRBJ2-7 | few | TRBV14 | CASSERTGTGIYEQYF | TGTGCCAGCAGCGAAAGAACTGGGACAGGGATTTACGAGCAGTACTTC
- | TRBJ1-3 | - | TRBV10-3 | CAISESSGNTIYF | TGTGCCATCAGTGAGAGCTCTGGAAACACCATATATTTT
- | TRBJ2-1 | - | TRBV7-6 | CASSFLDPGREQFF | TGTGCCAGCAGCTTTCTAGATCCGGGAAGGGAGCAGTTCTTC
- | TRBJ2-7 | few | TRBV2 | CASSGPVRAEYEQYF | TGTGCCAGCAGTGGTCCTGTAAGGGCCGAATACGAGCAGTACTTC
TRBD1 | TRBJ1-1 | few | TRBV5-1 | CASTPGQVRSEAFF | TGCGCCAGCACCCCGGGACAGGTTCGTTCTGAAGCTTTCTTT
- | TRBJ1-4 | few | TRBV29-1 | CSVGLSRGNEKLFF | TGCAGCGTTGGTCTCAGCAGGGGTAATGAAAAACTGTTTTTT
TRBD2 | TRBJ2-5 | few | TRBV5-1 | CASSFGGGSTYLQETQYF | TGCGCCAGCAGCTTCGGCGGGGGGTCTACGTACTTACAAGAGACCCAGTACTTC
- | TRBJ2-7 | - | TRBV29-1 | CSVFGSYYEQYF | TGCAGCGTATTCGGCTCCTACTACGAGCAGTACTTC
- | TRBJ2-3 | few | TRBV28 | CASSEISPSTDTQYF | TGTGCCAGCTCCGAGATCAGCCCTAGCACAGATACGCAGTATTTT
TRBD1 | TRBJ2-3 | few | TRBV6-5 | CASSYSTGGIGTDTQYF | TGTGCCAGCAGTTACTCGACAGGGGGTATTGGCACAGATACGCAGTATTTT
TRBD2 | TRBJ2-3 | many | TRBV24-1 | CATSDPGGDTQYF | TGTGCCACCAGTGACCCGGGGGGAGATACGCAGTATTTT
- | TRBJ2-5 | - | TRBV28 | CASRLQRGGEETQYF | TGTGCCAGCAGGCTTCAAAGAGGCGGGGAAGAGACCCAGTACTTC
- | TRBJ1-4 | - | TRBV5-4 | CASSLWSSSGEKLFF | TGTGCCAGCAGCTTGTGGAGTTCCTCCGGGGAAAAACTGTTTTTT